The T cell receptor beta chain described here comes from a study of blood T cell repertoires in COVID-19. Overall study: Acute-phase and convalescent COVID-19 samples originated in the United States, Italy and Spain. Nucleic acid was either cDNA or gDNA, and it came from T cells, B-cell-depleted T cells, or PBMCs.

Original handling: Researchers report that nucleated cell counts were estimated from reference gene primer amplification. Produced via immunoSEQ multiplex PCR; TCRdb's table is partial and in-frame only. The DNA gave D and trimming, while V, J and clone size come from that table. The sample consists of about 160,000 clones, approximately 95% of them appearing once. This clone showed up just once. CDR3 size: 17 residues. The trim removed 4 bases at V and 5 bases at J, leaving 10 bases unmatched. From germline, CDR1 is SGHNT and CDR2 YYREEE (reference sequence). The sequencing sample was made of peripheral blood. The TCR sequence derives from a woman in her 50s with acute or convalescent COVID-19. The rearrangement links TRBV5-4 to TRBJ2-2; 11 nucleotides agree with TRBD1. The CDR3 sequence: CASSPLGQGARTGELFF. The CDR3 DNA reads TGTGCCAGCAGCCCCCTCGGACAGGGGGCAAGGACCGGGGAGCTGTTTTTT.